This T cell receptor beta chain was recorded in a study of T-cell memory formation after mild COVID-19. As for the study in general: Largely, the TCR clusters proved donor specific. Study outcomes and limitations: Largely, contracting CD4+ clones fell within CM and EM, and contracting CD8+ clones within EMRA.

TCRdb analysed the 5' RACE reads with MiXCR anew, one entry per CDR3 protein. The data hold 150,000 to 200,000 distinct CDR3 sequences, with around a third observed a single time. This clonotype was seen a handful of times. Its antigen is unidentified. Trimming cost V 3 bases and J 8 bases, with 15 bases left between them. This CDR3 comprises 14 residues. From germline, CDR1 is SGDLS and CDR2 YYNGEE. The chain carries TRBV9 and TRBJ2-1, with TRBD1 as a possible D gene (6 bases). This receptor was taken from an adult woman who had mild COVID-19 (a few samples of this study predate the infection). Cell type and time point are not known. The material sequenced was PBMCs or a T cell subset sorted from them (not recorded which). The CDR3 DNA sequence: TGTGCCAGCAGCGCGGTACAGGGTGGCTATGAGCAGTTCTTC. Encoded protein: CASSAVQGGYEQFF. The whole variable domain, filled in from reference TRBV9 and TRBJ2-1, reads DSGVTQTPKHLITATGQRVTLRCSPRSGDLSVYWYQQSLDQGLQFLIQYYNGEERAKGNILERFSAQQFPDLHSELNLSSLELGDSALYFCASSAVQGGYEQFFGPGTRLTVL.